This is a list of T cell receptor beta chains from one sample in a study of T-cell memory formation after mild COVID-19. TCRdb passed the 5' RACE reads through MiXCR, listing each CDR3 protein once. The sample shows 250,000 to 300,000 distinct CDR3 sequences, roughly 18% of them seen only once. Source material: PBMCs or a T cell subset sorted from them (not recorded which). These receptors originate from a man in his late teens or twenties who had mild COVID-19 (a few samples of this study predate the infection). Cell type and time point are not known. The CDR3 runs from the conserved cysteine through the conserved F or W. The order of the fields is V gene, D gene, clone size, J gene, CDR3 protein, CDR3 DNA. A D gene is named only where the DNA matches it firmly. Expanded clones get a size class; other rows say once, few or many, or leave the size out.

>TRBV14|TRBD2|few|TRBJ2-1
CASSYRLAGANNEQFF
TGTGCCAGCAGTTATAGACTAGCGGGGGCTAACAATGAGCAGTTCTTC
>TRBV12-3/TRBV12-4|TRBD1|few|TRBJ2-3
CASSLQGMGTDTQYF
TGTGCCAGCAGTCTACAGGGGATGGGCACAGATACGCAGTATTTT
>TRBV10-1|NA|few|TRBJ2-3
CASSAGQNTDTQYF
TGCGCCAGCAGTGCCGGACAGAACACAGATACGCAGTATTTT
>TRBV4-1|NA|once|TRBJ2-3
CASSQSTGVSTDTQYF
TGCGCCAGCAGCCAATCCACGGGGGTGAGCACAGATACGCAGTATTTT
>TRBV10-3|NA|NA|TRBJ1-1
CAITQGVYTEAFF
TGTGCCATCACACAAGGGGTGTACACTGAAGCTTTCTTT
>TRBV7-2|NA|few|TRBJ2-5
CASSFNQGGYETQYF
TGTGCCAGCAGCTTCAATCAGGGAGGATACGAGACCCAGTACTTC
>TRBV4-1|NA|NA|TRBJ1-5
CASSQEGIDQPQHF
TGCGCCAGCAGCCAAGAAGGTATCGATCAGCCCCAGCATTTT
>TRBV4-3|NA|NA|TRBJ2-3
CASSQLASGVGDTQYF
TGCGCCAGCAGCCAACTCGCAAGCGGCGTCGGAGATACGCAGTATTTT
>TRBV6-6|TRBD2|few|TRBJ2-1
CASSLAGFNEQFF
TGTGCCAGCAGTTTAGCGGGGTTTAATGAGCAGTTCTTC
>TRBV7-2|NA|NA|TRBJ2-5
CASSLALTQETQYF
TGTGCCAGCAGCTTAGCCCTGACCCAAGAGACCCAGTACTTC
>TRBV5-5|NA|NA|TRBJ2-7
CASSIQSIHEQYF
TGTGCCAGCAGCATCCAATCAATCCACGAGCAGTACTTC
>TRBV12-3/TRBV12-4|TRBD1|NA|TRBJ1-1
CASSLSETAVRTGVSMNTEAFF
TGTGCCAGCAGCCTTTCGGAAACCGCTGTCCGGACAGGGGTTAGTATGAACACTGAAGCTTTCTTT
>TRBV2|NA|few|TRBJ2-2
CASSVTGAGELFF
TGTGCCAGCAGTGTCACGGGGGCCGGGGAGCTGTTTTTT
>TRBV5-1|TRBD1|few|TRBJ2-1
CASRLTGDFNEQFF
TGCGCCAGCAGATTAACAGGGGATTTTAATGAGCAGTTCTTC
>TRBV12-3/TRBV12-4|NA|few|TRBJ1-2
CASRVTGANYGYTF
TGTGCCAGCAGGGTGACAGGTGCAAACTATGGCTACACCTTC
>TRBV6-5|NA|few|TRBJ1-2
CAIRGGIGYTF
TGTGCCATCCGGGGGGGGATCGGCTACACCTTC
>TRBV5-1|NA|few|TRBJ2-5
CASSLGTRERETQYF
TGCGCCAGCAGCTTGGGTACGCGAGAGCGAGAGACCCAGTACTTC
>TRBV27|TRBD2|NA|TRBJ2-5
CASSFLAGQETQYF
TGTGCCAGCAGTTTTCTAGCGGGGCAAGAGACCCAGTACTTC
>TRBV7-9|TRBD2|few|TRBJ2-1
CASSFLAGTSYNEQFF
TGTGCCAGCAGCTTTTTAGCGGGGACCTCCTACAATGAGCAGTTCTTC
>TRBV15|TRBD1|NA|TRBJ1-2
CATSRETGGGYTF
TGTGCCACCAGCAGAGAAACAGGGGGTGGCTACACCTTC
>TRBV20-1|NA|few|TRBJ2-1
CSARVGSGSNEQFF
TGCAGTGCTAGAGTTGGGTCAGGAAGCAATGAGCAGTTCTTC
>TRBV5-1|NA|few|TRBJ2-5
CASSGIRQETQYF
TGCGCCAGCAGCGGCATCAGACAAGAGACCCAGTACTTC
>TRBV4-3|TRBD1|few|TRBJ1-2
CASSQPAGGGVDYTF
TGCGCCAGCAGCCAGCCCGCGGGAGGGGGCGTTGACTACACCTTC
>TRBV7-9|NA|NA|TRBJ1-1
CASSTEGTDTEAFF
TGTGCCAGCAGCACGGAAGGAACGGACACTGAAGCTTTCTTT
>TRBV5-1|NA|many|TRBJ2-3
CASSLRPSTDTQYF
TGCGCCAGCAGCTTGCGTCCATCCACAGATACGCAGTATTTT
>TRBV7-2|TRBD1|few|TRBJ2-3
CASRPTLDRGADTQYF
TGTGCCAGCAGACCAACCTTAGACAGGGGGGCAGATACGCAGTATTTT
>TRBV11-2|NA|NA|TRBJ1-1
CASTGWATEAFF
TGTGCCAGCACCGGTTGGGCGACTGAAGCTTTCTTT
>TRBV9|NA|NA|TRBJ2-3
CASSVEDLTDTQYF
TGTGCCAGCAGCGTAGAGGATCTGACAGATACGCAGTATTTT
>TRBV12-3/TRBV12-4|TRBD1|few|TRBJ2-4
CASRGTGENIQYF
TGTGCCAGCAGAGGGACAGGAGAAAACATTCAGTACTTC
>TRBV11-2|NA|NA|TRBJ2-7
CASSLDQRQGSSYEQYF
TGTGCCAGCAGCTTAGATCAACGGCAGGGGAGCTCCTACGAGCAGTACTTC
>TRBV6-2/TRBV6-3|NA|NA|TRBJ1-6
CAIRQGLGNSPLHF
TGTGCCATTCGGCAGGGGCTAGGAAACTCACCCCTCCACTTT
>TRBV18|TRBD1|NA|TRBJ1-1
CASSAISGTGIEAFF
TGTGCCAGCTCTGCTATATCCGGGACAGGGATTGAAGCTTTCTTT
>TRBV6-2/TRBV6-3|NA|few|TRBJ2-7
CASTTGSSRPYF
TGTGCCAGCACTACCGGGTCCTCCAGGCCGTACTTC
>TRBV6-6|TRBD2|NA|TRBJ2-5
CASGTSGGAPETQYF
TGTGCCAGCGGCACTAGCGGGGGGGCCCCAGAGACCCAGTACTTC
>TRBV20-1|NA|NA|TRBJ1-2
CSARMGGLVDGYTF
TGCAGTGCTAGAATGGGGGGCCTAGTGGATGGCTACACCTTC
>TRBV7-2|NA|NA|TRBJ2-3
CASSLATSDTQYF
TGTGCCAGCAGCTTAGCGACGTCAGATACGCAGTATTTT
>TRBV5-1|NA|few|TRBJ1-3
CASSLGQDNTIYF
TGCGCCAGCAGCTTGGGTCAGGATAACACCATATATTTT
>TRBV4-1|NA|NA|TRBJ1-1
CASSRLPGAEAFF
TGCGCCAGCAGCCGGCTGCCGGGAGCTGAAGCTTTCTTT
>TRBV7-2|NA|many|TRBJ1-1
CASSALRNTEAFF
TGTGCCAGCAGCGCCCTCAGGAACACTGAAGCTTTCTTT
>TRBV12-3/TRBV12-4|NA|many|TRBJ1-5
CASSLRFYSNQPQHF
TGTGCCAGCAGTTTAAGGTTTTATAGCAATCAGCCCCAGCATTTT
>TRBV12-3/TRBV12-4|NA|NA|TRBJ1-5
CASSFTGTGQPQHF
TGTGCCAGCAGTTTCACAGGGACCGGGCAGCCCCAGCATTTT
>TRBV29-1|TRBD2|few|TRBJ2-1
CSVATSGGLQFF
TGCAGCGTTGCCACTAGCGGGGGGTTACAGTTCTTC
>TRBV12-3/TRBV12-4|NA|NA|TRBJ1-2
CASSFMGHNYGYTF
TGTGCCAGCAGTTTCATGGGCCATAACTATGGCTACACCTTC
>TRBV6-2/TRBV6-3|NA|few|TRBJ2-7
CASTSNQWEQYF
TGTGCCAGCACCTCAAATCAATGGGAGCAGTACTTC
>TRBV15|TRBD1|few|TRBJ1-1
CATSRTGSEAFF
TGTGCCACCAGCAGGACAGGGAGTGAAGCTTTCTTT
>TRBV5-1|NA|many|TRBJ2-7
CASSALQGRLPYEQYF
TGCGCCAGCAGCGCACTACAGGGACGACTCCCCTACGAGCAGTACTTC
>TRBV20-1|NA|NA|TRBJ2-1
CSAMGPVDAYNEQFF
TGCAGTGCTATGGGGCCAGTAGATGCCTACAATGAGCAGTTCTTC
>TRBV5-1|NA|NA|TRBJ2-4
CASSPLAKNIQYF
TGCGCCAGCAGCCCCCTAGCCAAAAACATTCAGTACTTC
>TRBV9|NA|NA|TRBJ2-1
CASSFSPSDEQFF
TGTGCCAGCAGCTTCTCCCCCTCGGATGAGCAGTTCTTC
>TRBV5-1|NA|NA|TRBJ1-1
CASSFPRGENAEAFF
TGCGCCAGCAGCTTCCCCCGGGGAGAGAACGCTGAAGCTTTCTTT
>TRBV5-1|TRBD2|many|TRBJ2-1
CASSLAGGPWNEQFF
TGCGCCAGCAGCTTAGCGGGGGGGCCATGGAATGAGCAGTTCTTC
>TRBV20-1|TRBD2|many|TRBJ2-1
CSAHGGAIHNEQFF
TGCAGTGCTCACGGGGGGGCCATCCACAATGAGCAGTTCTTC
>TRBV7-2|TRBD1|NA|TRBJ2-1
CASIAPGTAHNEQFF
TGTGCCAGCATCGCACCCGGGACAGCCCACAATGAGCAGTTCTTC
>TRBV12-3/TRBV12-4|TRBD2|NA|TRBJ2-3
CASSSEPGLASDTQYF
TGTGCCAGCAGTTCGGAACCGGGACTAGCATCAGATACGCAGTATTTT
>TRBV4-1|NA|few|TRBJ1-2
CASSQTDRANYGYTF
TGCGCCAGCAGCCAAACGGACAGAGCTAACTATGGCTACACCTTC
>TRBV7-8|NA|few|TRBJ1-1
CASSLREDEALNTEAFF
TGTGCCAGCAGCCTTCGGGAGGACGAGGCATTGAACACTGAAGCTTTCTTT
>TRBV5-1|NA|few|TRBJ2-1
CASSWESRYEQFF
TGCGCCAGCAGCTGGGAGAGCCGGTATGAGCAGTTCTTC
>TRBV29-1|TRBD2|NA|TRBJ2-5
CSVEGGGKGWTQYF
TGCAGCGTTGAAGGCGGGGGAAAGGGTTGGACCCAGTACTTC
>TRBV18|NA|NA|TRBJ1-5
CASSPTGNNQPQHF
TGTGCCAGCTCACCAACAGGGAACAATCAGCCCCAGCATTTT